This TCR beta chain originates from a study of T cells expressing NK-cell markers. Study as a whole: One of the eight sequenced donors was seronegative, whereas the other seven were HCMV-seropositive. Study-level findings and limits: These clonotypes, the leaders elsewhere, also led the CD3+CD56-NKG2C+ fraction in a handful of donors. The study found dominant NKG2C+ clonotypes at about 1.0-7.0% of CD8+ T cells in six donors.

TCRdb reprocessed the 5' RACE reads; each CDR3 protein has one entry and no DNA is given. This sample's table has roughly 350,000 distinct CDR3 sequences. On this clonotype: Antigen: not known.

Germline V gene lookup returns CDR1 DFQATT and CDR2 SNEGSKA (reference sequence). This CDR3 has 11 amino acids. The J gene is TRBJ2-5, the V gene TRBV20-1. The origin of this receptor is a man aged 18-69 years in good health. Sequenced sample: blood T cells: a sorted CD56 or NKG2C T cell subset, CD4+ or CD8+ T cells, or bulk PBMC T cells (not recorded which). The CDR3 here is CSAPNPETQYF.